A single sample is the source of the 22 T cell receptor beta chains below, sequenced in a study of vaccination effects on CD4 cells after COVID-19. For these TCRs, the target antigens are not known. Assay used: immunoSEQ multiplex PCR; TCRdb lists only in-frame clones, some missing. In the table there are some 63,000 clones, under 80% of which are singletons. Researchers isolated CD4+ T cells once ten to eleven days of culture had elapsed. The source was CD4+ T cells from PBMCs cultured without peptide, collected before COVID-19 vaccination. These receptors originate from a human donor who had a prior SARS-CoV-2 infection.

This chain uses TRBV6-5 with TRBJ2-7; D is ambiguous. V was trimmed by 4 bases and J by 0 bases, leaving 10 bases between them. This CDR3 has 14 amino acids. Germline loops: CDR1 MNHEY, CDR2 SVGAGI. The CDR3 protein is CASSLRTSSYEQYF. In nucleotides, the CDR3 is TGTGCCAGCAGTTTACGGACGAGCTCCTACGAGCAGTACTTC.

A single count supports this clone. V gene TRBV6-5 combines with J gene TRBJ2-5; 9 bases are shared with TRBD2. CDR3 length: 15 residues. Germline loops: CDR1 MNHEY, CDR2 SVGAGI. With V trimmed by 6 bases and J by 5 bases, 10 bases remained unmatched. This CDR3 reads CASSWSSGEGETQYF. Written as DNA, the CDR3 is TGTGCCAGCAGCTGGTCTAGCGGGGAAGGGGAGACCCAGTACTTC.

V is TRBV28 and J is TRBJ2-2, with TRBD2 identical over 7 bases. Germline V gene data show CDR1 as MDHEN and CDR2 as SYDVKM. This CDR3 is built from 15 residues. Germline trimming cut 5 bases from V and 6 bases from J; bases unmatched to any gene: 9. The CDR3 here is CASSRGRASAGELFF. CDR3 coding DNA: TGTGCCAGCAGTCGGGGGAGGGCAAGTGCCGGGGAGCTGTTTTTT.

The CDR3 nucleotides read TGTGCCAGCAGCAAAGAAGGGACAGGGTACAATGAGCAGTTCTTC. It codes for CASSKEGTGYNEQFF. The chain has TRBV7-3 and TRBJ2-1; 9 bases agree with TRBD1. This CDR3 has 15 residues. Trimming cost V 5 bases and J 4 bases; bases outside gene matches: 6. The germline CDR1 and CDR2 sequences are SGHTA and FQGTGA.

The CDR3 spells CASSSASTASTDTQYF. CDR3 in DNA: TGTGCCAGCAGCTCAGCCTCGACAGCTAGCACAGATACGCAGTATTTT. This chain connects TRBV5-5 to TRBJ2-3, with D tentatively TRBD1 (5 bases). Per the germline V gene, CDR1 is SGHKS and CDR2 is YYEKEE (reference sequence). CDR3 length: 16 residues. V was cut by 3 bases and J by 0 bases, with 14 bases left in between.

CDR3 bases: TGTGCCAGTAGTCTCCGGACGGGCGAGCAGTACTTC. Its protein product is CASSLRTGEQYF. V and J are TRBV19 and TRBJ2-7; D not certain. The CDR3 has 12 amino acids. The ends were cut back, 5 bases at V and 6 bases at J, with 11 bases in the middle. Germline V lookup: CDR1 LNHDA, CDR2 SQIVND (reference sequence).

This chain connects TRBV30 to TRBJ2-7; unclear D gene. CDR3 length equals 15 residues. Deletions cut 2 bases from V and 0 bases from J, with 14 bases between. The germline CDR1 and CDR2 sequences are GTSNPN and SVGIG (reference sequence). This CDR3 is CAWSLSWGSSYEQYF. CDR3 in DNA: TGTGCCTGGAGTTTATCATGGGGTAGCTCCTACGAGCAGTACTTC.

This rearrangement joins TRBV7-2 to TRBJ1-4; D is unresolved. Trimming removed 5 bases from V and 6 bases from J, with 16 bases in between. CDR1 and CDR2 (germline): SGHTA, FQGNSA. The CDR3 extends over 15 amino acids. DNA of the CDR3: TGTGCCAGCAGCCGCGGGCCGGGAAGGGATGAAAAACTGTTTTTT. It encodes CASSRGPGRDEKLFF.

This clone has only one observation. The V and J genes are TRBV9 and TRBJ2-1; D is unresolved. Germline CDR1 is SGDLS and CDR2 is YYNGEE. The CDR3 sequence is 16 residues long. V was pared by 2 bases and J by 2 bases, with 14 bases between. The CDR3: CASSVLSDAAYNEQFF. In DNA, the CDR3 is TGTGCCAGCAGCGTTTTGTCGGACGCCGCCTACAATGAGCAGTTCTTC.

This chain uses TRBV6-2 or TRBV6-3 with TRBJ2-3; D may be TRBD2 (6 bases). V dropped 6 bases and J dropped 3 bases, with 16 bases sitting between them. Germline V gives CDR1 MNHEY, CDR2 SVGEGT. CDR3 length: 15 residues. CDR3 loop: CASSLGLLRTDTQYF. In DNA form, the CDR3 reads TGTGCCAGCAGCCTCGGACTACTAAGAACAGATACGCAGTATTTT.

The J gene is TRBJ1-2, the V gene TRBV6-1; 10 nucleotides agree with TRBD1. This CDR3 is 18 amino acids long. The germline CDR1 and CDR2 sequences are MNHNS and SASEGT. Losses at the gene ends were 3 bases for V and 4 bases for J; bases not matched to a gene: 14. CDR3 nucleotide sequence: TGTGCCAGCAGTGACCAGACAGGGGGCGTTTGGACGATCTATGGCTACACCTTC. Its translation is CASSDQTGGVWTIYGYTF.

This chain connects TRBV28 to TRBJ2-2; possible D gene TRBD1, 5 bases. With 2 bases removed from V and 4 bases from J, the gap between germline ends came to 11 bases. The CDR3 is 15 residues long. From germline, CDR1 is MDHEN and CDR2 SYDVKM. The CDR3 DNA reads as TGTGCCAGCAGTTTAGCAGGGCTCGGCACCGGGGAGCTGTTTTTT. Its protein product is CASSLAGLGTGELFF. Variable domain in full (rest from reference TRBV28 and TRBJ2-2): DVKVTQSSRYLVKRTGEKVFLECVQDMDHENMFWYRQDPGLGLRLIYFSYDVKMKEKGDIPEGYSVSREKKERFSLILESASTNQTSMYLCASSLAGLGTGELFFGEGSRLTVL.

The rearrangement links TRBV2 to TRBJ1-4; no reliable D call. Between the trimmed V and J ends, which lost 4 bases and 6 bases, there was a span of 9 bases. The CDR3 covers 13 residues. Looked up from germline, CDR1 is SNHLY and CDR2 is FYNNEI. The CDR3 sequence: CASSGPGDEKLFF. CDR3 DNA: TGTGCCAGCAGTGGGCCGGGCGATGAAAAACTGTTTTTT.

The CDR3 DNA reads TGTGCCAGCAGCCGTTCCAGGGAAGGTGAAAAACTGTTTTTT. The encoded protein is CASSRSREGEKLFF. This sequence joins TRBV28 and TRBJ1-4; D might be TRBD1 (5 bases). Trimming removed 6 bases at V and 7 bases at J, with 15 bases between. Germline V CDR1 and CDR2: MDHEN, SYDVKM. The CDR3 length is 14 residues.

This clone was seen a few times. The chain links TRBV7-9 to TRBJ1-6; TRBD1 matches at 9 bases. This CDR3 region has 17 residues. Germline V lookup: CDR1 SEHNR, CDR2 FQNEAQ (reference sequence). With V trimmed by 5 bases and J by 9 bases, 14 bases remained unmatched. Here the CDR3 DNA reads TGTGCCAGCAGCACCCCGACAGGGGGTAGCGTCGGTTCACCCCTCCACTTT. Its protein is CASSTPTGGSVGSPLHF.

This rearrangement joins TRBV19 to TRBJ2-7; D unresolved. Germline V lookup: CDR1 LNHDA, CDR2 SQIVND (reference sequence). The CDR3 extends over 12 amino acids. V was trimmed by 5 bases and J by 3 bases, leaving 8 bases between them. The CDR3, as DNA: TGTGCCAGTAGTTCGGCAGGCTACGAGCAGTACTTC. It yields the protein CASSSAGYEQYF.

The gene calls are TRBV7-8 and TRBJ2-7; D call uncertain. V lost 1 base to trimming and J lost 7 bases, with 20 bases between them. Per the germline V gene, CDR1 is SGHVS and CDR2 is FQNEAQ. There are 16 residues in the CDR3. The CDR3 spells CASSLEMTGWAREQYF. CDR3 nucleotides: TGTGCCAGCAGCTTAGAAATGACTGGCTGGGCGAGAGAGCAGTACTTC.

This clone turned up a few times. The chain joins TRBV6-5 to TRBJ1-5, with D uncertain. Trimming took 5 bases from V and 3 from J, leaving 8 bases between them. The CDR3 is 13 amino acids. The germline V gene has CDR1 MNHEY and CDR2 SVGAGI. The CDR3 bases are TGTGCCAGCAGTAGCGGGTACAATCAGCCCCAGCATTTT. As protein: CASSSGYNQPQHF.

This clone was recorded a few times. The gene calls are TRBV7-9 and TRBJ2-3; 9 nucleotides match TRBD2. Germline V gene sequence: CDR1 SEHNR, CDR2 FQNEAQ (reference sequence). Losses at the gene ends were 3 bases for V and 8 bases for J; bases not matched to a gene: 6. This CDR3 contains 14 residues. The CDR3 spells CASSFSGSDGTQYF. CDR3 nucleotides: TGTGCCAGCAGCTTTAGCGGGAGCGACGGTACGCAGTATTTT.

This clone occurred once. The CDR3 nucleotides read TGTGCCATCAGCCCCAACACAGGGGGCGGCTACACCTTC. It yields the protein CAISPNTGGGYTF. The chain uses TRBV10-3 and TRBJ1-2; 9 bases match TRBD1. The CDR3 is 13 residues long. Germline CDR1 ENHRY, CDR2 SYGVKD. The trim removed 6 bases at V and 8 bases at J, leaving 7 bases unmatched.

Here the CDR3 reads CASSEYAGLAKNIQYF. CDR3 nucleotide sequence: TGTGCCAGCAGCGAGTACGCGGGTCTAGCCAAAAACATTCAGTACTTC. The chain uses TRBV7-8 and TRBJ2-4; a possible D gene is TRBD2 (5 bases). This CDR3 has 16 amino acids. CDR1 and CDR2 from the germline V gene are SGHVS and FQNEAQ. The V end was cut by 5 bases, the J end by 0 bases, with 14 bases between.

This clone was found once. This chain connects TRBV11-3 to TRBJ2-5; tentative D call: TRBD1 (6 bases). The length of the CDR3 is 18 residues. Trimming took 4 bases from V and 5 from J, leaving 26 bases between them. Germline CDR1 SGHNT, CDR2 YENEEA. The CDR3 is CASSSRSRGWQGKETQYF. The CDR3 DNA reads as TGTGCCAGCAGCTCGAGATCAAGGGGTTGGCAGGGGAAGGAGACCCAGTACTTC.